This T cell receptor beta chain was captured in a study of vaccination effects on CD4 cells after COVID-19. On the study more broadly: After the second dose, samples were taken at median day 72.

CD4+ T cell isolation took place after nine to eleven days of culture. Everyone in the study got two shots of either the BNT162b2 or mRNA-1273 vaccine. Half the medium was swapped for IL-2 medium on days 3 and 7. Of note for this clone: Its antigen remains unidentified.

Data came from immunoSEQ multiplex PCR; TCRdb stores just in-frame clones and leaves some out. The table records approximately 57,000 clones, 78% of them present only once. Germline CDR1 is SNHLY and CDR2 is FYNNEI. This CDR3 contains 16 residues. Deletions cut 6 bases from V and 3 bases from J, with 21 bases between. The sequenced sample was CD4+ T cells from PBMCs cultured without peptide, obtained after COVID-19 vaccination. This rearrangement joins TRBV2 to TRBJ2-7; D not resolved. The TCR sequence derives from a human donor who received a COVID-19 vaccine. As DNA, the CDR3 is TGTGCCAGCAGGGAATTCTCTGGACGGATATTCTACGAGCAGTACTTC. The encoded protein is CASREFSGRIFYEQYF.